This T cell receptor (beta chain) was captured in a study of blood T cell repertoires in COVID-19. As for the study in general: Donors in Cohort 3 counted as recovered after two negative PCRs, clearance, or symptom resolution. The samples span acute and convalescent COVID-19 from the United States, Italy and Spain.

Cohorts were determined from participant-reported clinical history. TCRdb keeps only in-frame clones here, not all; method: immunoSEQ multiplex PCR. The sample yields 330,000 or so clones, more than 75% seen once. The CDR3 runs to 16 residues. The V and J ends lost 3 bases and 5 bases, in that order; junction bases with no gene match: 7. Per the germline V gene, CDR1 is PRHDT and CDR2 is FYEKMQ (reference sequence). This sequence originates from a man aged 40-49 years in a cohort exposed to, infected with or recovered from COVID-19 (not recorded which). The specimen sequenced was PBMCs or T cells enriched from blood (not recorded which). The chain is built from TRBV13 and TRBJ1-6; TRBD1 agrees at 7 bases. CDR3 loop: CASSFRQGGNNSPLHF. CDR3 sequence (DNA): TGTGCCAGCAGCTTCAGACAGGGTGGAAATAATTCACCCCTCCACTTT.